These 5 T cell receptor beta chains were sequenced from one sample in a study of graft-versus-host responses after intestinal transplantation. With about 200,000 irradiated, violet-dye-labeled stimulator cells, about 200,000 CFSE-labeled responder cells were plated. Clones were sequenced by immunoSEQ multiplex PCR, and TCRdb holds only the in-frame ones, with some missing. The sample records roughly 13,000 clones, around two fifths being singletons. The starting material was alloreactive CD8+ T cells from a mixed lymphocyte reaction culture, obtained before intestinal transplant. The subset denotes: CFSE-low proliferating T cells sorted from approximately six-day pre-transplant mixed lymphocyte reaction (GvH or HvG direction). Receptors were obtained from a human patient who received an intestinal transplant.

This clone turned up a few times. The CDR3, as DNA: TGTGCCAGCAGCCTAGGGACAGGCAGCTATGGCTACACCTTC. It yields the protein CASSLGTGSYGYTF. The gene calls are TRBV7-6 and TRBJ1-2; 8 nucleotides line up with TRBD1. V dropped 5 bases and J dropped 4; count of bases not matched to a gene: 6. Germline loops: CDR1 SGHVS, CDR2 FNYEAQ. CDR3 length: 14 residues.

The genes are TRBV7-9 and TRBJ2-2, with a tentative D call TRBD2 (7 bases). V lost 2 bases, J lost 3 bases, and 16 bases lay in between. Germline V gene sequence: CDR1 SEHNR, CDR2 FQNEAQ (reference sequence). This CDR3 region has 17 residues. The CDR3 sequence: CASSLPLGGPDTGELFF. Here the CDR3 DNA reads TGTGCCAGCAGCTTACCCCTCGGGGGGCCCGACACCGGGGAGCTGTTTTTT.

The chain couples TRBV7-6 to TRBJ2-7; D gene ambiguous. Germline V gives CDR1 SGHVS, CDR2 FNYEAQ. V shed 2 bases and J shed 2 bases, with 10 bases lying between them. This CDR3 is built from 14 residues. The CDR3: CASSLHPSPYEQYF. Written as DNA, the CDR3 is TGTGCCAGCAGCTTACATCCTAGTCCCTACGAGCAGTACTTC.

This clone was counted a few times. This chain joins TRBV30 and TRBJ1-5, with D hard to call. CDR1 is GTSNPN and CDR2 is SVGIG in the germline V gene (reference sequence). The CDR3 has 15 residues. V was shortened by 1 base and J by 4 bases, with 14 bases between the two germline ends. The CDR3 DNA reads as TGTGCCTGGAGTGATGACACAACCCAAAATCAGCCCCAGCATTTT. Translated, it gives CAWSDDTTQNQPQHF.

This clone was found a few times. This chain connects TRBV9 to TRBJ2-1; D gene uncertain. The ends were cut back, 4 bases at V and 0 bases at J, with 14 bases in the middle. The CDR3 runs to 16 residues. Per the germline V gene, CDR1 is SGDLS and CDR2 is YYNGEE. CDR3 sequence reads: CASSIDSLSSYNEQFF. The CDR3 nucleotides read TGTGCCAGCAGCATCGACTCCCTGAGCTCCTACAATGAGCAGTTCTTC. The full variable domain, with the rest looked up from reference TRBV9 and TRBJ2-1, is DSGVTQTPKHLITATGQRVTLRCSPRSGDLSVYWYQQSLDQGLQFLIQYYNGEERAKGNILERFSAQQFPDLHSELNLSSLELGDSALYFCASSIDSLSSYNEQFFGPGTRLTVL.